This TCR beta chain was sequenced during a study of beta chain features in type 1 diabetes. Study context: All samples together contributed 100 million to 120 million sorted cells for examination.

Expressed TCRB transcripts were sequenced because the entire RNA isolate underwent reverse transcription. TCRdb's table, derived via immunoSEQ multiplex PCR, lists solely in-frame clones and lacks some. Here the sample spans 100,000 to 150,000 clones, 9% being singletons. Every single donor gave one heparinised blood draw, and these averaged roughly 0.11 L. Worth noting for this clone: Its cognate antigen is unknown.

Overall study findings and caveats: Researchers report that Type 1 diabetes patients had moderately but significantly shorter TCRB CDR3s across all four CD4+ subsets. Equally in patients and controls, shorter templates might have been favored by PCR.

V lost 6 bases and J 5 bases, leaving 7 bases between the germline ends. CDR3 size: 12 residues. Germline V gene data show CDR1 as SNHLY and CDR2 as FYNNEI. The chain employs TRBV2 and TRBJ2-2; D is perhaps TRBD2 (5 bases). Input material: central memory CD4+ T cells from blood. The sequence was obtained from a man aged 30-40 years with type 1 diabetes. This chain's CDR3 is CASRRETGELFF. The CDR3 DNA follows: TGTGCCAGCAGAAGGGAGACCGGGGAGCTGTTTTTT.